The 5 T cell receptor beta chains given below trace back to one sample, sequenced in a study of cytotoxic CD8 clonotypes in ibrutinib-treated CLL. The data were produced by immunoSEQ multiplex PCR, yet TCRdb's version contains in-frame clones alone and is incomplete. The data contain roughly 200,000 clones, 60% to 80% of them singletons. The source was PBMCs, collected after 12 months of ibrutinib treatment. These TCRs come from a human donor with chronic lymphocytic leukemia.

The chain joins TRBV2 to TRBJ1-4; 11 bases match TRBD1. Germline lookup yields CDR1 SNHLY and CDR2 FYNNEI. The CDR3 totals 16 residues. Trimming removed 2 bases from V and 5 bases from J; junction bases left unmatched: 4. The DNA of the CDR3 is TGTGCCAGCAGTGAATTTGGGGACAGGGGGAATGAAAAACTGTTTTTT. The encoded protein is CASSEFGDRGNEKLFF.

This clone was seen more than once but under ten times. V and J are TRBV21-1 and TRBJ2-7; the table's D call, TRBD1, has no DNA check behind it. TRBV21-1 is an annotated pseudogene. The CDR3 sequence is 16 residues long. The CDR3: CASSSPKGQGAYEQYF. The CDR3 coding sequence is TGTGCCAGCAGCTCTCCCAAGGGACAGGGGGCCTACGAGCAGTACTTC.

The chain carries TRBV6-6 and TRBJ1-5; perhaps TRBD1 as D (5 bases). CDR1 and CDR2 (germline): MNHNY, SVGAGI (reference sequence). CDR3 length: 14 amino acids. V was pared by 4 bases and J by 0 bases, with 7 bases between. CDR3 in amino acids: CASSLGLSNQPQHF. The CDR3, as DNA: TGTGCCAGCAGTTTGGGACTTAGCAATCAGCCCCAGCATTTT.

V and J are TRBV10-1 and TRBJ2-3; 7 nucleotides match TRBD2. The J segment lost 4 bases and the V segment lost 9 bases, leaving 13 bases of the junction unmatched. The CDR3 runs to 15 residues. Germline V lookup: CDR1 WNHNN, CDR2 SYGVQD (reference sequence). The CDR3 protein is CARSPVRERSDTQYF. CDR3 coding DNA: TGCGCCAGAAGCCCCGTGCGGGAGAGGTCAGATACGCAGTATTTT.

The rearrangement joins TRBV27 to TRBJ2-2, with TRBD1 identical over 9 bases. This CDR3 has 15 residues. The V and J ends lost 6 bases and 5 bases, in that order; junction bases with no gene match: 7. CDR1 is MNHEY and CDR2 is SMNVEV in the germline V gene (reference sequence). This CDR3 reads CASRSGDRVTGELFF. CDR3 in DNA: TGTGCCAGCAGATCCGGGGACAGGGTTACCGGGGAGCTGTTTTTT.